Sequencing of this T cell receptor (beta chain) was carried out in a study of T cells in pancreatic ductal adenocarcinoma. The selected patients with pancreatic ductal adenocarcinoma had surgery but no neoadjuvant therapy. The CDR3 totals 17 residues. The V gene end was trimmed by 4 bases and the J gene end by 1 base; junction bases not matched to a gene: 11. Per germline, CDR1 SEHNR and CDR2 FQNEAQ (reference sequence). The protocol was immunoSEQ multiplex PCR, while the TCRdb copy is restricted to in-frame clones and leaves out a portion. The sample has about 9,000 clones, roughly 91% seen once. V usage is TRBV7-9 and J usage is TRBJ2-3; the match to TRBD2 covers 7 bases. Sequenced: PBMCs. The TCR originated in a human donor with pancreatic ductal adenocarcinoma. The CDR3 DNA follows: TGTGCCAGCAGCTCCCCGCCGGGCGGGAGTGGCACAGATACGCAGTATTTT. It specifies CASSSPPGGSGTDTQYF.